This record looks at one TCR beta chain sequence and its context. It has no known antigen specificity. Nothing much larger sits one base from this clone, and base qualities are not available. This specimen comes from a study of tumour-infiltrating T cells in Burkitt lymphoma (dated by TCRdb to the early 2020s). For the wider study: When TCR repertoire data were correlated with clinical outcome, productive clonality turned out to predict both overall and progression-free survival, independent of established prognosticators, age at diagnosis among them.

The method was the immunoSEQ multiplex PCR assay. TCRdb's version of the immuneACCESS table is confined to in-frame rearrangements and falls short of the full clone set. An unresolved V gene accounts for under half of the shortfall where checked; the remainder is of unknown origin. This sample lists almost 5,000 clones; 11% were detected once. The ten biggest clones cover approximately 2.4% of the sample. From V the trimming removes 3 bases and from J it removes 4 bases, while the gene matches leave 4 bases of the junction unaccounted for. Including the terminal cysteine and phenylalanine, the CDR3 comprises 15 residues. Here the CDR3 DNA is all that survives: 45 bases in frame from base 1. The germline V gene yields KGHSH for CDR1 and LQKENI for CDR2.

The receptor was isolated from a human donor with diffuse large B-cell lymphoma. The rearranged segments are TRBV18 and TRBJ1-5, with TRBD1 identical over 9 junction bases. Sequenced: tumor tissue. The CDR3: CASSPGQGMNQPQHF. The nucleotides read TGTGCCAGCTCACCGGGACAGGGAATGAATCAGCCCCAGCATTTT.